The present T cell receptor (beta chain) was sequenced within a study of T-cell memory formation after mild COVID-19. As for the study in general: The TCR clusters were mostly specific to one donor.

Libraries for TCRalpha and TCRbeta carried sample barcodes and unique molecular identifiers via 5'RACE. Each CDR3 protein gets one entry after TCRdb re-called the 5' RACE reads with MiXCR. In the table there are more than 350,000 distinct CDR3 sequences, approximately 15% of which are singletons. The CDR3 totals 14 residues. V shed 5 bases and J shed 6 bases, with 12 bases lying between them. CDR1 is KGHDR and CDR2 is SFDVKD in the germline V gene. Sequencing was carried out using PBMCs or a T cell subset sorted from them (not recorded which). This sequence was found in a man aged 18 to 29 who had mild COVID-19 (a few samples of this study predate the infection). Cell type and time point are not known. The chain employs TRBV24-1 and TRBJ2-2, with D tentatively TRBD1 (6 bases). The DNA for the CDR3 is TGTGCCACCAGTGGAACAGGGAGCGCCGGGGAGCTGTTTTTT. Its translation: CATSGTGSAGELFF.